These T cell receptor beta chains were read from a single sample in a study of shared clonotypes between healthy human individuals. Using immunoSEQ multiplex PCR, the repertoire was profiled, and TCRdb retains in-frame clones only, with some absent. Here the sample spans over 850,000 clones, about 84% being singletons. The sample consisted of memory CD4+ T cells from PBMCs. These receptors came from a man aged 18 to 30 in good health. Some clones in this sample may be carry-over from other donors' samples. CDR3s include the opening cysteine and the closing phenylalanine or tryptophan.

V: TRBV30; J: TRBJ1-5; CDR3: CAWSATGVVQPQHF
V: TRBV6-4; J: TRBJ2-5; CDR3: CASSDYPVGVAGVETQYF
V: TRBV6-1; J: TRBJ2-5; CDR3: CASSLQTGGRETQYF
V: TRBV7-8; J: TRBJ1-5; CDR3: CASSLARTGIGQPQHF
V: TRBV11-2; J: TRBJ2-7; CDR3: CASRPREKRALYEQYF
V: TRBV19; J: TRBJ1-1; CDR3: CASSAPGQGAAITEAFF
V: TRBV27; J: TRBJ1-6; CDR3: CASSPDRGLPALHF
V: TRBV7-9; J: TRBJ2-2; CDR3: CASPAGSNTGELFF
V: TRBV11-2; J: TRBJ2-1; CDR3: CASSYRVSKTNEQFF
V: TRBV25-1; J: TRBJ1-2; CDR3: CASRPPGQHYGYTF
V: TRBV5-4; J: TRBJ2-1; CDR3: CASSLETITYNEQFF
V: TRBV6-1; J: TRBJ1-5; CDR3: CASALGDNQPQHF
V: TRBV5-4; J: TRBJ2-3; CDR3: CASSQRGAGADTQYF
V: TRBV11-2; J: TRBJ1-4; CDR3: CASSLGRGSVLREKLFF
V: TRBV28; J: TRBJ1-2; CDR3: CASSFAGGAGYGYTF
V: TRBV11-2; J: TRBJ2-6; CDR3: CASSSVRDAGANVLTF
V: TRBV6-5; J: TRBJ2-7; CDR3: CASRVTGGGEQYF
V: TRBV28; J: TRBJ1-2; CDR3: CASSLTGDGYTF
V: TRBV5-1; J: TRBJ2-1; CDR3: CASSSLGTSGSLYNEQFF
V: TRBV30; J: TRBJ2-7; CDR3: CALSQYNSYEQYF
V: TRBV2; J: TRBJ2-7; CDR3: CASSRLAGVVEQYF
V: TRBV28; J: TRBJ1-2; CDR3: CATRPQGSPNYGYTF
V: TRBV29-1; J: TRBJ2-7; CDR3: CSVEGGSDEQYF
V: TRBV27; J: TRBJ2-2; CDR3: CASSKSLGELFF
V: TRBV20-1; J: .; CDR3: CSASGEQYF
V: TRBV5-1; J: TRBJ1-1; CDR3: CASSSHRPGGTEAFF
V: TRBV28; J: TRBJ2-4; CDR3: CASSFAQDVPKNIQYF
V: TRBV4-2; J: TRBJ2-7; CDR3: CASSPMDGPLYEQYF
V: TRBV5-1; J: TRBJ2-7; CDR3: CASRNRGQGYEQYF
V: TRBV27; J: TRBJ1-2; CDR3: CASSPQGAVGYTF
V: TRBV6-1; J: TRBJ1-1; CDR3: CASSGTGGGYTEAFF
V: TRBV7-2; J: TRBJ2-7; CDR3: CASSLFRGDTLGSYEQYF
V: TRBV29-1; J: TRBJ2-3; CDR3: CSVEDWGETSGFLSTDTQYF
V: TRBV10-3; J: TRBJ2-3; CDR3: CAIQSGTPFGDTQYF
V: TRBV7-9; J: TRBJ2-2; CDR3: CASSLNSANTGELFF
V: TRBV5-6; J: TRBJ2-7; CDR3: CASSYGGFYEQYF
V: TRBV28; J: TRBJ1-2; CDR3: CASRDRAGGPGNYGYTF
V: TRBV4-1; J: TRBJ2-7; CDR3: CASSQGATQTYEQYF
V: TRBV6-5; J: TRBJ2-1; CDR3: CASKEGLAYDEQFF
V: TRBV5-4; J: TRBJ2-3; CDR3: CASTPQSGTPDTQYF
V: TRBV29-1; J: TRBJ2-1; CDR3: CSANGLAAYNEQFF
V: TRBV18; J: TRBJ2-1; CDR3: CASSSDRFYNEQFF
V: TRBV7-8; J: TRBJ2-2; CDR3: CASSLLWQAGELFF
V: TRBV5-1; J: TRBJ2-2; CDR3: CASSLWTAPSTGELFF
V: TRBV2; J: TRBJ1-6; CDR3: CASSEVALHF
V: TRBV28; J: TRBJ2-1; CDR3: CASSLATGTPNNEQFF
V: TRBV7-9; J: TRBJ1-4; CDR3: CASSRTGRSNEKLFF
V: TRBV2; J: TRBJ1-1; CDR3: CASSGQKGPNPEAFF
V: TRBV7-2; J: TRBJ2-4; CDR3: CASSLVGLTQYF
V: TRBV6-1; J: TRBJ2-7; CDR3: CASSESSYEQYF
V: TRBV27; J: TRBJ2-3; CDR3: CASSFRGSSTDTQYF
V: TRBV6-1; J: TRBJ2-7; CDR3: CASNRREGVNEQYF
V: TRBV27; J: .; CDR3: CASSRDRGSYEQYF
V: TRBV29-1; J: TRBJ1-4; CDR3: CSVGRGGEKLFF